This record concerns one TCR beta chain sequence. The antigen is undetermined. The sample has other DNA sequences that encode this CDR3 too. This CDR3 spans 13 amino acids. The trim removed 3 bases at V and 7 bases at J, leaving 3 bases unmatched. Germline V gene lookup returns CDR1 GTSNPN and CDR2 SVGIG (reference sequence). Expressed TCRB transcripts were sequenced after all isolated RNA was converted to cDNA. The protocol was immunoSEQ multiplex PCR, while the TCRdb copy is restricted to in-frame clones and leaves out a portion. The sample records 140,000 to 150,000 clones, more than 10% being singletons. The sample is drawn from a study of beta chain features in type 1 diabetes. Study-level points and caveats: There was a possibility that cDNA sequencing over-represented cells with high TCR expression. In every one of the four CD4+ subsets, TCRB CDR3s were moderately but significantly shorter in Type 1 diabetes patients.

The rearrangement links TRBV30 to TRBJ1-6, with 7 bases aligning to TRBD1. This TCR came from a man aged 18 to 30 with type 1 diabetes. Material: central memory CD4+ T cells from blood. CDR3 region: CAWSRDSNSPLHF. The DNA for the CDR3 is TGTGCCTGGAGCCGGGACAGCAATTCACCCCTCCACTTT.